The clone carrying this T cell receptor beta chain has at least ten counts. Its antigen is still unknown. After removal of 6 bases from V and 1 base from J, the junction contained 9 bases not matched to a gene. This CDR3 is built from 18 residues. Germline V CDR1 and CDR2: KGHDR, SFDVKD. This entry is derived from a study of blood T cells in healthy people across ages. Study outcomes and limitations: Long-lived donors had more naive CD4+ cells and higher diversity than aged donors. Changes seen in expanded clonotypes were possibly confounded by donor CMV status left unknown.

Primed by a sample-barcoded 5' primer and a J-beta primer mix, a second PCR proceeded for about 6 to 12 cycles. TCRdb passed the 5' RACE reads through MiXCR, listing each CDR3 protein once. Of around 2 million distinct CDR3 sequences listed, more than 35% are singletons. The chain recombines TRBV24-1 with TRBJ2-6; the match to TRBD1 covers 9 bases. The sequencing input was blood. The clonotype was recovered from a human donor in good health. DNA of the CDR3: TGTGCCACCAGTCCAAGACAGGGGGTATCGTCTGGGGCCAACGTCCTGACTTTC. It codes for CATSPRQGVSSGANVLTF.